These T cell receptor beta chains were read from a single sample in a study of Ad26.COV2.S vaccination and SARS-CoV-2 variants. Assay used: immunoSEQ multiplex PCR; TCRdb lists only in-frame clones, some missing. The table shows approximately 400,000 clones, with around 90% occurring only once. This sample comprised peripheral blood, obtained after recovery from COVID-19. The receptors were sampled from a human donor who had recovered from COVID-19. The CDR3 runs from the conserved cysteine through the conserved F or W. A D gene is named only where the DNA matches it firmly. Clone size appears in some rows only: once, few, many, or a class for an expanded clone.

.	TRBV11-2	TRBJ2-5	.	TGTGCCAGCAGCAGGCACGGGCAAGAGACCCAGTACTTC	CASSRHGQETQYF
.	TRBV12-3/TRBV12-4	TRBJ1-2	.	TGTGCCAGCAGTGTCGGTGTTACGGGTGGCTACACCTTC	CASSVGVTGGYTF
.	TRBV5-6	TRBJ1-4	.	TGTGCCAGCAGCTTGGCAGTAACTAATGAAAAACTGTTTTTT	CASSLAVTNEKLFF
.	TRBV5-4	TRBJ1-1	.	TGTGCCAGCAGCCTCACCATAGGGGAGACTGAAGCTTTCTTT	CASSLTIGETEAFF
.	TRBV27	TRBJ1-1	.	TGTGCCAGCAGTTTTTATCCAGAGAACACTGAAGCTTTCTTT	CASSFYPENTEAFF
.	TRBV27	TRBJ1-3	.	TGTGCCAGCAGTTTATATGGGGGGCGAGAAAACACCATATATTTT	CASSLYGGRENTIYF
.	TRBV29-1	TRBJ1-1	TRBD1	TGCAGCGTTGAAGAAGGCAGGGGGCAGGCTGAAGCTTTCTTT	CSVEEGRGQAEAFF
.	TRBV25-1	TRBJ1-3	.	TGTGCCAGCAGTGCGGGGGCGCCGGGAAACACCATATATTTT	CASSAGAPGNTIYF
.	TRBV19	TRBJ2-1	.	TGTGCCAGTAGTATAGATCCACAGTGGAATGAGCAGTTCTTC	CASSIDPQWNEQFF
.	TRBV7-2	TRBJ1-2	TRBD1	TGTGCCAGCAGTCGTGGGGACAGAAATAACTATGGCTACACCTTC	CASSRGDRNNYGYTF
.	TRBV3-1/TRBV3-2	TRBJ2-1	TRBD2	TGTGCCAGCAGCCAAGACAGCGGGGGGTACTACAATGAGCAGTTCTTC	CASSQDSGGYYNEQFF
.	TRBV5-1	TRBJ2-5	.	TGCGCCAGCCTAGACGGGGGCGGTGTCCAAGAGACCCAGTACTTC	CASLDGGGVQETQYF
.	TRBV7-2	TRBJ2-5	.	TGTGCCAGCAGCTCCCAGGGAGGGGCAGGGGCGAGGGAGACCCAGTACTTC	CASSSQGGAGARETQYF
.	TRBV27	TRBJ2-7	TRBD1	TGTGCCAGCAGTTCCCCGGACAGGGTGTACGAGCAGTACTTC	CASSSPDRVYEQYF
.	TRBV4-3	TRBJ1-4	.	TGCGCCAGCAGCCAAGTAGTTTGGGGGGCGGGAGGGGAAAAACTGTTTTTT	CASSQVVWGAGGEKLFF
.	TRBV21-1	TRBJ2-7	.	TGTGCCACCCTCGCGGGCTCCTACGAGCAGTACTTC	CATLAGSYEQYF
.	TRBV3-1/TRBV3-2	TRBJ2-3	.	TGTGCCAGCAGCCAAGGTGGGACAAAGGCAGATACGCAGTATTTT	CASSQGGTKADTQYF
.	TRBV9	TRBJ2-1	TRBD1	TGTGCCAGCAGCGTAGGGGGACAGCTAACTAATGAGCAGTTCTTC	CASSVGGQLTNEQFF
.	TRBV4-1	TRBJ2-7	TRBD2	TGCGCCAGCAGCCTCTCGACTAGCACCTACGAGCAGTACTTC	CASSLSTSTYEQYF
.	TRBV10-2	TRBJ2-2	TRBD1	TGCGCCAGCAAGGACAGGGGGGACACCGGGGAGCTGTTTTTT	CASKDRGDTGELFF
.	TRBV29-1	TRBJ1-1	TRBD1	TGCAGCGCCAACAGGGGCGGCACTGAAGCTTTCTTT	CSANRGGTEAFF
.	TRBV2	TRBJ1-2	TRBD1	TGTGCCAGCATATTAGGACAGGGTGATGGCTACACCTTC	CASILGQGDGYTF
.	TRBV7-9	TRBJ2-2	.	TGTGCCAGCAGCACCGAGGCACACACCGGGGAGCTGTTTTTT	CASSTEAHTGELFF
.	TRBV5-1	TRBJ2-2	TRBD1	TGCGCCAGCAGCTTTCAAGGGGGCGCGTCCACCGGGGAGCTGTTTTTT	CASSFQGGASTGELFF
.	TRBV29-1	TRBJ1-6	.	TGCAGCGTTGCAAGTACCTATAATTCACCCCTCCACTTT	CSVASTYNSPLHF
once	TRBV20-1	TRBJ2-2	.	TGCAGTGCTAGTGAAGGGGTCACCGGGGAGCTGTTTTTT	CSASEGVTGELFF
.	TRBV9	TRBJ2-5	.	TGTGCCAGCAGCCCCCGTTTCCGGGGGGCCCCAGAGACCCAGTACTTC	CASSPRFRGAPETQYF
.	TRBV5-5	TRBJ1-6	.	TGTGCCAGCAGCTTTGTCGACGTACCCCTCCACTTT	CASSFVDVPLHF